This is a list of T cell receptor beta chains from one sample in a study of blood T cell repertoires in COVID-19. Profiling relied on immunoSEQ multiplex PCR, and the TCRdb table lists in-frame clones only, not all of them. The sample yields 15,000 to 20,000 clones, about 88% seen once. The sample consisted of peripheral blood. The origin of the receptors is a woman aged 80 or older with COVID-19, enrolled during active disease. CDR3s include the opening cysteine and the closing phenylalanine or tryptophan. Each record gives: V gene, D gene, J gene, clone size, CDR3 protein, CDR3 DNA. The D gene is left open where the match is weak. The size of a clone is reported for some rows only, either as once, few or many, or as a class for expanded clones.

V: TRBV6-5
D: NA
J: TRBJ1-5
size: NA
CDR3: CASRTGNNQPQHF
DNA: TGTGCCAGCAGAACAGGGAACAATCAGCCCCAGCATTTT

V: TRBV7-8
D: NA
J: TRBJ1-5
size: NA
CDR3: CASSLEGGYSNQPQHF
DNA: TGTGCCAGCAGCTTAGAAGGGGGATATAGCAATCAGCCCCAGCATTTT

V: TRBV18
D: TRBD1
J: TRBJ2-4
size: NA
CDR3: CASSRQRDSDINIQYF
DNA: TGTGCCAGCTCACGCCAACGGGACAGTGATATAAACATTCAGTACTTC

V: TRBV4-2
D: TRBD1
J: TRBJ1-1
size: NA
CDR3: CASSQAGTDANEAFF
DNA: TGTGCCAGCAGCCAAGCCGGGACAGACGCAAATGAAGCTTTCTTT

V: TRBV7-9
D: TRBD2
J: TRBJ2-3
size: NA
CDR3: CASSPPGLAGVSDTQYF
DNA: TGTGCCAGCAGCCCCCCGGGACTAGCGGGAGTCTCGGATACGCAGTATTTT

V: TRBV5-1
D: TRBD2
J: TRBJ2-1
size: NA
CDR3: CASSFPLAGASYNEQFF
DNA: TGCGCCAGCAGCTTTCCACTAGCGGGGGCTTCCTACAATGAGCAGTTCTTC

V: TRBV28
D: NA
J: TRBJ2-5
size: NA
CDR3: CASSSPQWGRGETQYF
DNA: TGTGCCAGCAGTTCGCCCCAGTGGGGTCGGGGAGAGACCCAGTACTTC

V: TRBV25-1
D: TRBD1
J: TRBJ1-6
size: few
CDR3: CASRAAGQNNSPLHF
DNA: TGTGCCAGCAGGGCCGCGGGACAGAACAATTCACCCCTCCACTTT

V: TRBV27
D: TRBD1
J: TRBJ1-4
size: once
CDR3: CASSSPGQGVEKLFF
DNA: TGTGCCAGCAGTTCACCGGGACAGGGGGTTGAAAAACTGTTTTTT

V: TRBV10-3
D: NA
J: TRBJ1-1
size: NA
CDR3: CAISGNRDTMNTEAFF
DNA: TGTGCCATCAGTGGGAACCGGGACACCATGAACACTGAAGCTTTCTTT

V: TRBV11-2
D: NA
J: TRBJ1-5
size: NA
CDR3: CASSLGTMHQPQHF
DNA: TGTGCCAGCAGCTTAGGGACAATGCATCAGCCCCAGCATTTT

V: TRBV12-3/TRBV12-4
D: NA
J: TRBJ1-1
size: NA
CDR3: CASSFRRDTEAFF
DNA: TGTGCCAGCAGTTTCCGCAGGGACACTGAAGCTTTCTTT

V: TRBV4-1
D: NA
J: TRBJ2-7
size: NA
CDR3: CASSQDLRGSAYEQYF
DNA: TGCGCCAGCAGCCAAGATCTAAGGGGGTCCGCCTACGAGCAGTACTTC

V: TRBV5-1
D: NA
J: TRBJ2-5
size: NA
CDR3: CASSLVGGEETQYF
DNA: TGCGCCAGCAGCTTGGTTGGCGGAGAAGAGACCCAGTACTTC

V: TRBV20-1
D: NA
J: TRBJ2-5
size: NA
CDR3: CSARPVETQYF
DNA: TGCAGTGCTAGACCCGTAGAGACCCAGTACTTC

V: TRBV4-1
D: NA
J: TRBJ1-3
size: NA
CDR3: CASSQDTGPYSGNTIYF
DNA: TGCGCCAGCAGCCAAGATACAGGGCCCTACTCTGGAAACACCATATATTTT

V: TRBV5-4
D: TRBD2
J: TRBJ2-3
size: NA
CDR3: CASSRTSGSPDTQYF
DNA: TGTGCCAGCAGCCGGACTAGCGGGAGCCCAGATACGCAGTATTTT

V: TRBV9
D: TRBD1
J: TRBJ1-6
size: NA
CDR3: CASSHITGGVGNSPLHF
DNA: TGTGCCAGCAGCCACATTACAGGGGGCGTCGGGAATTCACCCCTCCACTTT

V: TRBV29-1
D: NA
J: TRBJ1-5
size: NA
CDR3: CSVEEGGQPQHF
DNA: TGCAGCGTTGAAGAGGGGGGGCAGCCCCAGCATTTT

V: TRBV27
D: TRBD2
J: TRBJ2-7
size: NA
CDR3: CASSLRLAGAEYF
DNA: TGTGCCAGCAGTCTTCGACTAGCGGGAGCAGAGTACTTC

V: TRBV19
D: NA
J: TRBJ1-1
size: NA
CDR3: CASSIDRERTEAFF
DNA: TGTGCCAGTAGTATAGATCGGGAAAGGACTGAAGCTTTCTTT

V: TRBV19
D: TRBD1
J: TRBJ1-2
size: once
CDR3: CASSTSGGQGYYGYTF
DNA: TGTGCCAGTAGTACTAGCGGGGGACAGGGTTACTATGGCTACACCTTC

V: TRBV4-2
D: NA
J: TRBJ1-3
size: NA
CDR3: CASSHPRGDGNTIYF
DNA: TGTGCCAGCAGCCATCCCCGGGGGGATGGAAACACCATATATTTT

V: TRBV19
D: NA
J: TRBJ1-4
size: NA
CDR3: CASSKTGTNEKLFF
DNA: TGTGCCAGTAGTAAAACAGGGACTAATGAAAAACTGTTTTTT

V: TRBV7-3
D: NA
J: TRBJ2-3
size: NA
CDR3: CASSLSPWREQFTDTQYF
DNA: TGTGCCAGCAGCTTGAGTCCCTGGCGGGAACAGTTCACAGATACGCAGTATTTT

V: TRBV18
D: NA
J: TRBJ1-2
size: once
CDR3: CASSPQGHGYTF
DNA: TGTGCCAGCTCACCACAGGGGCATGGCTACACCTTC

V: TRBV3-1/TRBV3-2
D: NA
J: TRBJ2-7
size: NA
CDR3: CASSHEGRQYF
DNA: TGTGCCAGCAGCCACGAGGGAAGGCAGTACTTC

V: TRBV9
D: TRBD2
J: TRBJ2-5
size: medium-sized
CDR3: CASSPQGGGSQETQYF
DNA: TGTGCCAGCAGCCCCCAAGGCGGGGGAAGCCAAGAGACCCAGTACTTC

V: TRBV6-5
D: NA
J: TRBJ2-3
size: once
CDR3: CASSYSESGFRQYF
DNA: TGTGCCAGCAGTTACTCGGAGAGTGGATTTAGGCAGTATTTT

V: TRBV18
D: NA
J: TRBJ2-5
size: NA
CDR3: CASTGTNKGTQYF
DNA: TGTGCCAGTACAGGGACCAACAAGGGGACCCAGTACTTC

V: TRBV7-8
D: NA
J: TRBJ2-2
size: NA
CDR3: CASSRREDTGELFF
DNA: TGTGCCAGCAGCCGCAGGGAGGACACCGGGGAGCTGTTTTTT

V: TRBV28
D: TRBD1
J: TRBJ2-7
size: NA
CDR3: CASSSGQSYEQYF
DNA: TGTGCCAGCAGTTCGGGACAGAGCTACGAGCAGTACTTC

V: TRBV19
D: TRBD1
J: TRBJ1-1
size: NA
CDR3: CASSIGGTAEAFF
DNA: TGTGCCAGTAGTATAGGAGGGACAGCTGAAGCTTTCTTT

V: TRBV6-5
D: NA
J: TRBJ1-1
size: NA
CDR3: CASSYWAGANTEAFF
DNA: TGTGCCAGCAGTTACTGGGCAGGGGCGAACACTGAAGCTTTCTTT

V: TRBV13
D: TRBD2
J: TRBJ2-2
size: NA
CDR3: CASSPLPGGRGTGELFF
DNA: TGTGCCAGCAGCCCGCTACCTGGCGGGAGAGGCACCGGGGAGCTGTTTTTT

V: TRBV12-5
D: TRBD1
J: TRBJ2-1
size: NA
CDR3: CASGLSRTGVSEQFF
DNA: TGTGCTAGTGGTTTGTCCCGGACAGGGGTTAGTGAGCAGTTCTTC

V: TRBV2
D: TRBD1
J: TRBJ2-7
size: NA
CDR3: CASGPGGTYEQYF
DNA: TGTGCCAGCGGGCCAGGGGGCACCTACGAGCAGTACTTC

V: TRBV5-4
D: NA
J: TRBJ2-1
size: NA
CDR3: CASSLDSKSYNEQFF
DNA: TGTGCCAGCAGCTTGGACAGTAAGTCCTACAATGAGCAGTTCTTC

V: TRBV4-1
D: NA
J: TRBJ1-4
size: NA
CDR3: CASSQNQAGGEKLFF
DNA: TGCGCCAGCAGCCAAAACCAGGCGGGAGGGGAAAAACTGTTTTTT

V: TRBV5-5
D: NA
J: TRBJ2-3
size: NA
CDR3: CASSLGGLSSTDTQYF
DNA: TGTGCCAGCAGCTTGGGAGGCCTCTCTAGCACAGATACGCAGTATTTT

V: TRBV4-2
D: NA
J: TRBJ2-1
size: NA
CDR3: CASSQDRIVIGEQFF
DNA: TGTGCCAGCAGCCAAGATCGAATCGTCATCGGTGAGCAGTTCTTC

V: TRBV14
D: TRBD1
J: TRBJ1-1
size: NA
CDR3: CASSRGPVPATEAFF
DNA: TGTGCCAGCAGCAGGGGGCCGGTTCCGGCCACTGAAGCTTTCTTT

V: TRBV19
D: NA
J: TRBJ2-1
size: NA
CDR3: CASSMLAYNEQFF
DNA: TGTGCCAGTAGTATGTTAGCGTACAATGAGCAGTTCTTC

V: TRBV4-3
D: NA
J: TRBJ2-3
size: NA
CDR3: CASSQDSQGFTDTQYF
DNA: TGCGCCAGCAGCCAAGACAGTCAGGGGTTCACAGATACGCAGTATTTT

V: TRBV7-2
D: NA
J: TRBJ1-2
size: NA
CDR3: CASSPGPGARVNYGYTF
DNA: TGTGCCAGCAGCCCAGGACCAGGGGCGCGGGTGAACTATGGCTACACCTTC

V: TRBV10-2
D: NA
J: TRBJ1-4
size: NA
CDR3: CASRREVANEKLFF
DNA: TGCGCCAGCCGACGGGAGGTAGCTAATGAAAAACTGTTTTTT

V: TRBV27
D: TRBD1
J: TRBJ2-4
size: NA
CDR3: CASSDRVGLNIQYF
DNA: TGTGCCAGCAGTGACAGGGTTGGGCTAAACATTCAGTACTTC